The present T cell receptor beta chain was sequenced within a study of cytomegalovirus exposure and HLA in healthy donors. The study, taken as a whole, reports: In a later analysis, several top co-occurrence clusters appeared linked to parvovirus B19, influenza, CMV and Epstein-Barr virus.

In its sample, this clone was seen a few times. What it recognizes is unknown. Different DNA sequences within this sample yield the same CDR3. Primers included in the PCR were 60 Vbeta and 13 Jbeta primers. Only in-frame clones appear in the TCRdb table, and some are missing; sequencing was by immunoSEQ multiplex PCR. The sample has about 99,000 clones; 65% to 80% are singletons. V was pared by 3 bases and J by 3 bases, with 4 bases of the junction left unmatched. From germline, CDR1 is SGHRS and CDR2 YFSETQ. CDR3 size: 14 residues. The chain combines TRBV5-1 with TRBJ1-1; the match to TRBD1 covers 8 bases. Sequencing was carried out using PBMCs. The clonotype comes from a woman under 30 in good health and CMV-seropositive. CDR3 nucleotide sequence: TGCGCCAGCAGCTCCCAGGGGGCGGACACTGAAGCTTTCTTT. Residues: CASSSQGADTEAFF.